One sample yielded the 17 T cell receptor beta chains listed below, sequenced in a study of blood T cells in healthy people across ages. Then a second PCR, running about 6 to 12 cycles, was carried out with a sample-barcoded 5' primer and a J-beta primer mix. TCRdb fed the 5' RACE reads into MiXCR, producing one record per CDR3 protein. The sample lists some 1.7 million distinct CDR3 sequences, approximately 28% occurring once. Material: blood. Every receptor here comes from a woman aged 25 to 45 in good health.

This clonotype was seen only a few times. The chain is built from TRBV29-1 and TRBJ1-1; weak D call: TRBD1 (6 bases). Trimming took off 5 bases at V and 1 base at J, with 17 bases between the two ends. This CDR3 has 15 residues. Germline assignment: CDR1 SQVTM and CDR2 ANQGSEA. CDR3 in DNA: TGCAGCGTTCTTAAAGGGGGGAACCAGAACACTGAAGCTTTCTTT. Translated: CSVLKGGNQNTEAFF.

This clonotype has ten or more counts. The chain links TRBV3-1 to TRBJ2-5; D possibly corresponds to TRBD2 (5 bases). The CDR3 has 16 residues. Trimming stripped 4 bases from V and 2 bases from J, with 17 bases between. CDR1 and CDR2 from the germline V gene are LGHDT and YNNKEL (reference sequence). The CDR3 region is CASSPYVTGGQETQYF. In nucleotides, the CDR3 is TGTGCCAGCAGCCCGTACGTAACGGGCGGGCAAGAGACCCAGTACTTC.

This clonotype was observed a few times. The chain recombines TRBV12-3 or TRBV12-4 with TRBJ2-1, with D tentatively TRBD1 (6 bases). V dropped 8 bases and J dropped 6 bases, with 17 bases sitting between them. The CDR3 covers 14 residues. The CDR3 nucleotides read TGTGCCAGCGTGATCAGGGGTAGAGGCAATGAGCAGTTCTTC. It is translated as CASVIRGRGNEQFF.

A few counts support this clonotype. The chain employs TRBV7-9 and TRBJ1-2; D is perhaps TRBD1 (6 bases). V lost 11 bases and J 2 bases, leaving 18 bases between the germline ends. Germline-derived CDR1 and CDR2 are SEHNR and FQNEAQ (reference sequence). This CDR3 is built from 14 residues. CDR3 amino acids: CAVGGPGYNYGYTF. In nucleotides, the CDR3 is TGTGCCGTAGGGGGACCGGGATACAACTATGGCTACACCTTC.

In this sample, this clonotype turned up a few times. The J gene is TRBJ1-5, the V gene TRBV4-1; the match to TRBD1 covers 10 bases. Per germline, CDR1 MGHRA and CDR2 YSYEKL. This CDR3 is built from 15 residues. The J segment lost 5 bases and the V segment lost 5 bases, leaving 6 bases of the junction unmatched. CDR3 sequence reads: CASSFTDRGHQPQHF. The CDR3 DNA reads TGCGCCAGCAGCTTCACCGACAGGGGGCATCAGCCCCAGCATTTT.

The chain is built from TRBV7-6 and TRBJ2-3, with D tentatively TRBD2 (6 bases). V lost 5 bases and J 6 bases, leaving 21 bases between the germline ends. Per germline, CDR1 SGHVS and CDR2 FNYEAQ. The CDR3 extends over 16 amino acids. The CDR3 sequence: CASSMSGPGGGDTQYF. CDR3 bases: TGTGCCAGCAGCATGAGCGGGCCTGGTGGCGGCGATACGCAGTATTTT.

This chain connects TRBV29-1 to TRBJ2-7; D gene unclear. This CDR3 contains 12 residues. The V gene's germline CDR1 is SQVTM and CDR2 ANQGSEA. The V end lost 5 bases, the J end lost 3 bases, and 11 bases lay between the germline ends. The CDR3 DNA follows: TGCAGCGTTCTTAGGATGGACTACGAGCAGTACTTC. It encodes CSVLRMDYEQYF.

This clonotype was detected only a few times. This chain joins TRBV12-3 or TRBV12-4 and TRBJ1-5; 7 nucleotides match TRBD1. The CDR3 loop spans 15 amino acids. Unmatched junction bases numbered 6, after V lost 5 bases and J lost 2 bases. CDR3 protein: CASSRQGLRNQPQHF. The CDR3 coding sequence is TGTGCCAGCAGTCGACAGGGTTTGCGCAATCAGCCCCAGCATTTT.

The V gene is TRBV7-9, the J gene TRBJ2-7, with no clear D. The CDR3 extends over 13 amino acids. Trimming left V 4 bases short and J 2 bases short, with 9 bases between. Germline CDR1 SEHNR, CDR2 FQNEAQ (reference sequence). The CDR3 is CASSSQSPYEQYF. Written as DNA, the CDR3 is TGTGCCAGCAGCTCCCAGAGCCCCTACGAGCAGTACTTC.

The V call is TRBV28, the J call TRBJ2-7, with D unresolved. Germline assignment: CDR1 MDHEN and CDR2 SYDVKM. The CDR3 is made up of 14 amino acids. The ends were cut back, 8 bases at V and 3 bases at J, with 17 bases in the middle. The CDR3 coding sequence is TGTGCCAGCCAGTCCGGTGGTGAGGTCTACGAGCAGTACTTC. It translates to CASQSGGEVYEQYF.

This clonotype appeared a few times. One junction end disagrees with the germline gene, perhaps due to a read error. The chain employs TRBV6-2 or TRBV6-3 and TRBJ2-3; 11 positions match TRBD2. Looked up from germline, CDR1 is MNHEY and CDR2 is SVGEGT. The CDR3 extends over 18 amino acids. The CDR3 loop is CVSNPTSGASPSTDTQYF. CDR3 DNA: TGTGTCAGCAATCCGACTAGCGGGGCCTCTCCTAGCACAGATACGCAGTATTTT.

The chain joins TRBV20-1 to TRBJ1-6, with D maybe TRBD1 (5 bases). Trimming left V 3 bases short and J 1 base short, with 13 bases between. The germline V gene has CDR1 DFQATT and CDR2 SNEGSKA (reference sequence). CDR3 length equals 16 residues. CDR3 DNA: TGCAGTGCTAGGACAGTCCAGGGATCCTATAATTCACCCCTCCACTTT. Translation gives CSARTVQGSYNSPLHF.

The chain employs TRBV5-1 and TRBJ2-1, with 16 positions matching TRBD2. Per germline, CDR1 SGHRS and CDR2 YFSETQ. The CDR3 runs 16 residues. J was trimmed by 9 bases and V by 7 bases; bases with no gene match: 10. For the CDR3, the DNA is TGCGCCAGCGACGGAGGGACTAGCGGGGGGGCTACTGAGCAGTTCTTC. The encoded protein is CASDGGTSGGATEQFF.

This clonotype appeared once. The rearrangement joins TRBV29-1 to TRBJ2-5; 14 nucleotides agree with TRBD2. CDR3 length: 14 residues. V lost 6 bases to trimming and J lost 3 bases; unmatched junction nucleotides: 3. Germline V lookup: CDR1 SQVTM, CDR2 ANQGSEA. The CDR3 spells CSVSGLAGEETQYF. The CDR3 nucleotides read TGCAGCGTGTCGGGACTAGCGGGGGAAGAGACCCAGTACTTC.

This clonotype appeared a few times. This may arise from a read error, as a much more abundant clone is one base away. The chain couples TRBV7-2 to TRBJ2-5; D remains unclear. Germline CDR1 and CDR2: SGHTA and FQGNSA. The CDR3 is 12 amino acids. The CDR3 loop is CVSSLMSETQYF. The CDR3 coding sequence is TGTGTCAGCAGCTTAATGAGTGAGACCCAGTACTTC.

J is TRBJ1-2 and V is TRBV6-2 or TRBV6-3; D gene unclear. This CDR3 region has 15 residues. The germline gives CDR1 MNHEY, CDR2 SVGEGT. V lost 11 bases and J 2 bases, leaving 21 bases between the germline ends. In nucleotides, the CDR3 is TGTGCCGGCACCGACTCAAGAGAGTTCAACTATGGCTACACCTTC. Protein sequence: CAGTDSREFNYGYTF.

J is TRBJ2-7 and V is TRBV12-3 or TRBV12-4; D uncertain. V lost 6 bases and J 10 bases, leaving 19 bases between the germline ends. There are 13 residues in the CDR3. CDR3 sequence: CASSRPDANPQYF. In DNA form, the CDR3 reads TGTGCCAGCAGCCGGCCTGACGCCAATCCCCAGTACTTC.